The sequence of this TCR beta chain was determined in a study of identical twins. Template switching added a universal primer site, and cDNA bore unique molecular identifiers. Using its own MiXCR run on the 5' RACE reads, TCRdb lists one record per CDR3 protein. The profile shows fewer than 250,000 distinct CDR3 sequences, 6.5% to 8.5% of them singletons. This clonotype was detected ten times or more. The antigen is unknown. Germline V gives CDR1 LGHDT, CDR2 YNNKEL (reference sequence). CDR3 size: 15 residues. The V and J ends lost 0 bases and 3 bases respectively, with 11 bases between them. Overall study results and limits: Cord blood beta clonotypes present at high abundance carried fewer insertions; no such pattern appeared in memory repertoires.

The sample was also linked to a second study, of yellow fever vaccine responses in identical twins.

Sequencing input: memory (CD45RO+) T cells sorted from blood. This TCR was recovered from a young woman in good health. The chain uses TRBV3-1 and TRBJ1-2; weak D call: TRBD1 (5 bases). The CDR3 nucleotides are TGTGCCAGCAGCCAAGAAGAGCGGGGCTACTATGGCTACACCTTC. It codes for CASSQEERGYYGYTF.